The 32 T cell receptor beta chains reported below all come from one sample, sequenced in a study of brain T cells in children with intractable seizures (dated by TCRdb to the early 2020s). The time point label, read with the paper, signifies: resected brain tissue, or blood drawn just prior to surgery. The library was obtained by the immunoSEQ multiplex PCR assay. The table was pulled from immuneACCESS by TCRdb, which kept in-frame rearrangements only. Such tables lose some clones; where checked, under half of the loss comes from unresolved V genes, and the rest has no known cause. This sample has about 120,000 clones in its table, and roughly 94% of those were observed once. The leading ten clones occupy around 4.1% of the sample. Material: peripheral blood, obtained at surgery. These receptors all stem from a boy younger than two with hemimegalencephaly and intractable seizures.

This clone came up once. This chain connects TRBV18 to TRBJ2-2; weak D call: TRBD1 (6 bases). Germline V CDR1 and CDR2: KGHSH, LQKENI. V gave up 4 bases and J gave up 2 bases, with 14 bases separating them. The CDR3 is 16 amino acids. DNA of the CDR3: TGTGCCAGCTCACTCACAGGGTCCCCTAACACCGGGGAGCTGTTTTTT. Encoded protein: CASSLTGSPNTGELFF.

The V call is TRBV20-1, the J call TRBJ2-3, with unresolved D. This CDR3 has 12 residues. Looked up from germline, CDR1 is DFQATT and CDR2 is SNEGSKA (reference sequence). V gave up 3 bases and J gave up 14 bases, with 18 bases separating them. The CDR3 DNA reads TGCAGTGCTAGTCGGATGTGGGTTTCTCCGTATTTT. Translating gives CSASRMWVSPYF.

The V gene is TRBV10-2, the J gene TRBJ2-3, with D tentatively TRBD2 (5 bases). Trimming left V 10 bases short and J 6 bases short, with 14 bases between. CDR1 WSHSY and CDR2 SAAADI come from the germline V gene. This CDR3 comprises 12 residues. CDR3 region: CATQSVADTQYF. Written as DNA, the CDR3 is TGCGCCACCCAAAGTGTAGCGGATACGCAGTATTTT.

The J gene is TRBJ1-6, the V gene TRBV2; D unclear. The V end was cut by 4 bases, the J end by 7 bases, with 8 bases between. Germline CDR1 and CDR2: SNHLY and FYNNEI. CDR3 length: 13 residues. Here the CDR3 DNA reads TGTGCCAGCAGTGGGCAGGAAAATTCACCCCTCCACTTT. Protein sequence: CASSGQENSPLHF.

This chain uses TRBV27 with TRBJ1-1; D perhaps matches TRBD1 (6 bases). CDR1 is MNHEY and CDR2 is SMNVEV in the germline V gene (reference sequence). This CDR3 is 14 amino acids long. The V and J ends lost 6 bases and 5 bases respectively, with 16 bases between them. DNA of the CDR3: TGTGCCAGCAGGCCCGTCGGGGGGCAAACTGAAGCTTTCTTT. As protein: CASRPVGGQTEAFF.

The chain is built from TRBV27 and TRBJ1-2; TRBD1 matches at 8 bases. Losses at the gene ends were 3 bases for V and 0 bases for J; bases not matched to a gene: 3. CDR1 is MNHEY, CDR2 SMNVEV, per germline (reference sequence). The CDR3 contains 15 residues. The CDR3 DNA reads TGTGCCAGCAGTTTGACAGGGGCCTCTAACTATGGCTACACCTTC. Translated: CASSLTGASNYGYTF.

V and J are TRBV9 and TRBJ1-2; D is ambiguous. The germline V and J ends were trimmed by 8 bases and 4 bases, with 15 bases remaining between them. Germline V gene sequence: CDR1 SGDLS, CDR2 YYNGEE. This CDR3 comprises 13 residues. CDR3 nucleotide sequence: TGTGCCAGAAGTCCTAACCCTCCCTATGGCTACACCTTC. It is translated as CARSPNPPYGYTF.

This sequence joins TRBV7-8 and TRBJ1-6; maybe TRBD1 (5 bases). Trimming took off 5 bases at V and 7 bases at J, with 12 bases between the two ends. The CDR3 is 14 amino acids. Germline V gene lookup returns CDR1 SGHVS and CDR2 FQNEAQ. This CDR3 is CASSPGRTNSPLHF. The CDR3 DNA follows: TGTGCCAGCAGCCCCGGACGGACAAATTCACCCCTCCACTTT.

This rearrangement joins TRBV5-1 to TRBJ2-2; no clear D. The germline V gene has CDR1 SGHRS and CDR2 YFSETQ. The V end was cut by 3 bases, the J end by 6 bases, with 9 bases between. This CDR3 comprises 13 residues. The CDR3 loop is CASSSDRAGELFF. In nucleotides, the CDR3 is TGCGCCAGCAGCTCGGATCGGGCCGGGGAGCTGTTTTTT. Full variable domain (outside the CDR3, taken from reference TRBV5-1 and TRBJ2-2): KAGVTQTPRYLIKTRGQQVTLSCSPISGHRSVSWYQQTPGQGLQFLFEYFSETQRNKGNFPGRFSGRQFSNSRSEMNVSTLELGDSALYLCASSSDRAGELFFGEGSRLTVL.

The sample holds a few counts of this clone. The chain links TRBV19 to TRBJ2-7, with D tentatively TRBD1 (6 bases). The CDR3 has 16 amino acids. V shed 1 base and J shed 0 bases, with 13 bases lying between them. Per the germline V gene, CDR1 is LNHDA and CDR2 is SQIVND (reference sequence). In DNA form, the CDR3 reads TGTGCCAGTAGTATAGGAGACAGGATGCTCTCCTACGAGCAGTACTTC. Residues: CASSIGDRMLSYEQYF.

In DNA form, the CDR3 reads TGTGCCAGCAGCCCCCCCGGGGGGGGCGAAAATGAGCAGTTCTTC. This codes for CASSPPGGGENEQFF. The chain employs TRBV5-4 and TRBJ2-1; 8 bases agree with TRBD2. J lost 7 bases, V lost 4 bases, and 10 bases had no gene match. CDR1 is SGHNT and CDR2 is YYREEE in the germline V gene (reference sequence). The CDR3 contains 15 residues. The full variable domain, in which reference TRBV5-4 and TRBJ2-1 provide the parts outside the CDR3, is ETGVTQSPTHLIKTRGQQVTLRCSSQSGHNTVSWYQQALGQGPQFIFQYYREEENGRGNFPPRFSGLQFPNYSSELNVNALELDDSALYLCASSPPGGGENEQFFGPGTRLTVL.

The sample holds one count of this clone. The V call is TRBV28, the J call TRBJ1-5, with a tentative D call TRBD1 (5 bases). V lost 5 bases and J 5 bases, leaving 16 bases between the germline ends. Germline CDR1 is MDHEN and CDR2 is SYDVKM. This CDR3 contains 15 residues. This CDR3 reads CASSPSWGGYQPQHF. The CDR3 DNA reads as TGTGCCAGCAGTCCATCCTGGGGGGGGTATCAGCCCCAGCATTTT.

This chain uses TRBV2 with TRBJ1-5; D is uncertain. CDR3 length: 14 residues. Germline V gives CDR1 SNHLY, CDR2 FYNNEI. Trimming left V 3 bases short and J 4 bases short, with 10 bases between. The CDR3 protein is CASSERVSNQPQHF. CDR3 nucleotides: TGTGCCAGCAGTGAGAGGGTATCAAATCAGCCCCAGCATTTT.

CDR3 loop: CASSDGDTSEKLFF. The CDR3, as DNA: TGTGCCAGCAGTGACGGGGACACAAGTGAAAAACTGTTTTTT. The J gene is TRBJ1-4, the V gene TRBV6-4; the D gene is possibly TRBD1 (6 bases). Trimming took off 2 bases at V and 7 bases at J, with 11 bases between the two ends. The CDR3 runs to 14 residues. CDR1 and CDR2 from the germline V gene are MRHNA and SNTAGT.

The V call is TRBV19, the J call TRBJ1-6; 7 nucleotides align to TRBD1. V gave up 4 bases and J gave up 0 bases; unmatched junction bases: 3. The CDR3 extends over 16 amino acids. Looked up from germline, CDR1 is LNHDA and CDR2 is SQIVND (reference sequence). This CDR3 is CASSTWTGSYNSPLHF. DNA of the CDR3: TGTGCCAGTAGTACCTGGACAGGCTCCTATAATTCACCCCTCCACTTT.

The gene calls are TRBV28 and TRBJ1-6, with D possibly matching TRBD1 (5 bases). Germline V gene data show CDR1 as MDHEN and CDR2 as SYDVKM. V lost 3 bases to trimming and J lost 11 bases, with 14 bases between them. CDR3 size: 14 residues. For the CDR3, the DNA is TGTGCCAGCAGTTTTGGGGCTCTAAGGACACCCCTCCACTTT. It encodes CASSFGALRTPLHF.

V gene TRBV2 combines with J gene TRBJ1-3, with a tentative D call TRBD1 (5 bases). CDR1 and CDR2 (germline): SNHLY, FYNNEI. CDR3 size: 13 residues. Trimming took 5 bases from V and 4 from J, leaving 9 bases between them. The CDR3 coding sequence is TGTGCCAGCAGTAACTACAGGGGAAACACCATATATTTT. It is translated as CASSNYRGNTIYF.

This chain connects TRBV5-4 to TRBJ1-1; no firm D call. The CDR3 has 13 amino acids. V was cut by 0 bases and J by 3 bases, with 6 bases left in between. Germline CDR1 is SGHNT and CDR2 is YYREEE (reference sequence). The DNA of the CDR3 is TGTGCCAGCAGCTTGGTGGCAGACACTGAAGCTTTCTTT. The encoded protein is CASSLVADTEAFF.

With respect to this clone: At one end the junction does not follow the germline gene, possibly because of a read error. The chain uses TRBV19 and TRBJ2-7; D might be TRBD2 (6 bases). The germline V gene encodes CDR1 LNHDA and CDR2 SQIVND (reference sequence). CDR3 size: 14 residues. CDR3: CASTKAGPSHEQYF. In DNA, the CDR3 is TGTGCCAGTACCAAAGCGGGTCCCTCCCACGAGCAGTACTTC.

The CDR3 DNA reads as TGTGCCAGCAGCTTAGGGGGGGCAACTAACTATGGCTACACCTTC. Its translation is CASSLGGATNYGYTF. The chain recombines TRBV11-2 with TRBJ1-2, with D possibly TRBD1 on 6 matching bases. CDR1 is SGHAT and CDR2 is FQNNGV in the germline V gene. The germline V and J ends were trimmed by 1 base and 0 bases, with 9 bases remaining between them. The CDR3 is made up of 15 amino acids.

V gene TRBV7-3 combines with J gene TRBJ2-3; D possibly uses TRBD1 or TRBD2 (6 bases each). This CDR3 region has 18 residues. The germline V gene has CDR1 SGHTA and CDR2 FQGTGA. Trimming removed 5 bases at V and 6 bases at J, with 27 bases between. The CDR3 DNA follows: TGTGCCAGCAGCCGGATTATACAGGGAGGTCAGCGGATCGATACGCAGTATTTT. Its translation: CASSRIIQGGQRIDTQYF. Full variable domain (remainder filled in from reference TRBV7-3 and TRBJ2-3): GAGVSQTPSNKVTEKGKYVELRCDPISGHTALYWYRQSLGQGPEFLIYFQGTGAADDSGLPNDRFFAVRPEGSVSTLKIQRTERGDSAVYLCASSRIIQGGQRIDTQYFGPGTRLTVL.

The chain carries TRBV24-1 and TRBJ2-1, with TRBD2 matching 8 bases. V gave up 3 bases and J gave up 4 bases; unmatched junction bases: 4. Germline values: CDR1 KGHDR, CDR2 SFDVKD. The CDR3 has 15 residues. In nucleotides, the CDR3 is TGTGCCACCAGTGATACGGGAGGGGGATACAATGAGCAGTTCTTC. Translating it yields CATSDTGGGYNEQFF.

The chain employs TRBV6-5 and TRBJ2-7, with TRBD2 matching over 7 bases. This CDR3 has 14 amino acids. With V trimmed by 6 bases and J by 0 bases, 5 bases remained unmatched. CDR1 MNHEY and CDR2 SVGAGI come from the germline V gene. The CDR3 DNA sequence: TGTGCCAGCAGCCTAGCGGAAAGCTCCTACGAGCAGTACTTC. This gives the protein CASSLAESSYEQYF.

The chain carries TRBV2 and TRBJ2-7; 15 positions match TRBD2. The junction had 5 bases not matched to a gene; V was cut back by 6 bases and J by 8 bases. This CDR3 region has 14 residues. Germline values: CDR1 SNHLY, CDR2 FYNNEI. The CDR3 sequence: CASSWTSGRAQQYF. Written as DNA, the CDR3 is TGTGCCAGCAGCTGGACTAGCGGGAGGGCCCAGCAGTACTTC.

V gene TRBV13 combines with J gene TRBJ2-2, with D hard to call. The V end was cut by 1 base, the J end by 2 bases, with 11 bases between. This CDR3 region has 16 residues. Germline V gene data show CDR1 as PRHDT and CDR2 as FYEKMQ (reference sequence). CDR3 nucleotides: TGTGCCAGCAGCTTAGCTGGCGGTCAAAACACCGGGGAGCTGTTTTTT. Translated: CASSLAGGQNTGELFF.

The CDR3 DNA reads as TGTGCCAGCAGTTACTCGACTGACAGGCCCTGGGATACGCAGTATTTT. Residues: CASSYSTDRPWDTQYF. This chain joins TRBV6-5 and TRBJ2-3; maybe TRBD1 (6 bases). The CDR3 sequence is 16 residues long. The germline CDR1 and CDR2 sequences are MNHEY and SVGAGI. V dropped 0 bases and J dropped 6 bases, with 16 bases sitting between them.

The chain is built from TRBV19 and TRBJ2-5; D possibly corresponds to TRBD1 (5 bases). Trimming removed 4 bases from V and 7 bases from J, with 10 bases in between. Germline V gene sequence: CDR1 LNHDA, CDR2 SQIVND (reference sequence). The CDR3 runs 12 residues. The CDR3 protein is CASSSRAGTQYF. In DNA form, the CDR3 reads TGTGCCAGTAGTAGCAGGGCTGGGACCCAGTACTTC. Filled out from reference TRBV19 and TRBJ2-5, the complete variable domain reads DGGITQSPKYLFRKEGQNVTLSCEQNLNHDAMYWYRQDPGQGLRLIYYSQIVNDFQKGDIAEGYSVSREKKESFPLTVTSAQKNPTAFYLCASSSRAGTQYFGPGTRLLVL.

V gene TRBV7-2 combines with J gene TRBJ2-1; D might be TRBD1 or TRBD2, each matching 6 bases. This CDR3 contains 15 residues. V was pared by 3 bases and J by 7 bases, with 16 bases between. Germline V lookup: CDR1 SGHTA, CDR2 FQGNSA. The CDR3 loop reads CASSFRGVRGNEQFF. The CDR3 DNA sequence: TGTGCCAGCAGCTTTAGGGGGGTAAGGGGGAATGAGCAGTTCTTC.

The chain has TRBV7-9 and TRBJ2-2; 12 bases align to TRBD2. Germline-derived CDR1 and CDR2 are SEHNR and FQNEAQ (reference sequence). Germline trimming cut 5 bases from V and 0 bases from J; bases unmatched to any gene: 7. CDR3 length: 18 residues. CDR3 nucleotides: TGTGCCAGCAGCGGACTAGCGGGAACTACTGCGAACACCGGGGAGCTGTTTTTT. This sequence encodes CASSGLAGTTANTGELFF.

CDR3 sequence reads: CASSLGLAGDTGELFF. As DNA, the CDR3 is TGTGCCAGCAGCTTGGGACTAGCGGGAGACACCGGGGAGCTGTTTTTT. The chain links TRBV12-1 to TRBJ2-2; the DNA was not used to check the table's D call, TRBD2. TRBV12-1 is designated a pseudogene. The CDR3 is made up of 16 amino acids.

The V gene is TRBV4-1, the J gene TRBJ2-6, with 7 bases lining up with TRBD2. Trimming removed 0 bases from V and 0 bases from J; junction bases left unmatched: 8. Germline CDR1 reads MGHRA; CDR2 reads YSYEKL. The CDR3 consists of 19 residues. In nucleotides, the CDR3 is TGCGCCAGCAGCCAAGAGGGGGGGGGTCTCCTCTCTGGGGCCAACGTCCTGACTTTC. Amino acid sequence: CASSQEGGGLLSGANVLTF.

This sequence joins TRBV27 and TRBJ2-5; D is unclear. This CDR3 is 13 amino acids long. Deletions cut 6 bases from V and 1 base from J, with 9 bases between. CDR1 and CDR2 (germline): MNHEY, SMNVEV (reference sequence). In DNA, the CDR3 is TGTGCCAGCAGCCCACGCGCCCAAGAGACCCAGTACTTC. Translating gives CASSPRAQETQYF.